Shown below are 26 T cell receptor beta chains from a single sample sequenced in a study of PD-1 blockade in classical Hodgkin lymphoma. Every single patient, without exception, relapsed after autologous stem cell transplantation, and brentuximab vedotin exposure varied. Some clones are missing from TCRdb's copy, which holds only in-frame ones; the method was immunoSEQ multiplex PCR. This table has 20,000 to 30,000 clones, roughly 80% appearing once. Sequences were derived from peripheral blood mononuclear cells (PBMCs), sampled before the second cycle of nivolumab. The receptors here all came from a human donor with classical Hodgkin lymphoma.

The chain uses TRBV20-1 and TRBJ2-1; D is undetermined. Germline CDR1 and CDR2: DFQATT and SNEGSKA (reference sequence). V was clipped by 3 bases and J by 12 bases, with 12 bases between them. The CDR3 consists of 11 residues. The CDR3: CSARDADLQFF. The CDR3, as DNA: TGCAGTGCTAGGGACGCGGATTTGCAGTTCTTC.

The chain uses TRBV5-4 and TRBJ2-3; weak D call: TRBD2 (6 bases). Looked up from germline, CDR1 is SGHNT and CDR2 is YYREEE (reference sequence). CDR3 length: 15 amino acids. Trimming took 1 base from V and 1 from J, leaving 10 bases between them. In DNA, the CDR3 is TGTGCCAGCAGCTTGAAGTCTAGCGGCACAGATACGCAGTATTTT. It yields the protein CASSLKSSGTDTQYF.

This chain uses TRBV5-6 with TRBJ2-3; D ambiguous. V was pared by 1 base and J by 4 bases, with 10 bases between. Per germline, CDR1 SGHDT and CDR2 YYEEEE. The CDR3 covers 14 residues. CDR3 nucleotide sequence: TGTGCCAGCAGCTTGAGGGCCGTTCCAGATACGCAGTATTTT. The encoded protein is CASSLRAVPDTQYF.

The chain joins TRBV27 to TRBJ1-5; unclear D gene. V lost 0 bases and J 7 bases, leaving 7 bases between the germline ends. The CDR3 consists of 13 residues. Germline lookup yields CDR1 MNHEY and CDR2 SMNVEV (reference sequence). As DNA, the CDR3 is TGTGCCAGCAGTTTATCCCTCCGGCAGCCCCAGCATTTT. Translating it yields CASSLSLRQPQHF.

The V gene is TRBV9, the J gene TRBJ2-1; 9 positions match TRBD2. The CDR3 sequence is 16 residues long. Germline assignment: CDR1 SGDLS and CDR2 YYNGEE. Trimming cost V 3 bases and J 3 bases; bases outside gene matches: 7. The CDR3 protein is CASSASSGRNYNEQFF. The CDR3 coding sequence is TGTGCCAGCAGCGCTTCGAGCGGGAGGAACTACAATGAGCAGTTCTTC.

The chain is built from TRBV29-1 and TRBJ1-1; 10 nucleotides line up with TRBD1. The CDR3 runs 18 residues. CDR1 and CDR2 from the germline V gene are SQVTM and ANQGSEA. The V gene end was trimmed by 4 bases and the J gene end by 0 bases; junction bases not matched to a gene: 14. In DNA form, the CDR3 reads TGCAGCGTTGGATCCCTCCCGGGACAGGGGAGCATGAACACTGAAGCTTTCTTT. Protein sequence: CSVGSLPGQGSMNTEAFF.

V usage is TRBV28 and J usage is TRBJ2-5; D unclear. The assigned J gene may be wrong: the sequence end matches TRBJ2-7 better. Looked up from germline, CDR1 is MDHEN and CDR2 is SYDVKM. This CDR3 is built from 10 residues. CDR3 nucleotide sequence: TGTGCCACCAGGAGCGACGAGCAGTACTTC. As protein: CATRSDEQYF.

V usage is TRBV25-1 and J usage is TRBJ2-2; a weak D match, TRBD1 (5 bases). Germline V gene lookup returns CDR1 MGHDK and CDR2 SYGVNS. The CDR3 runs to 15 residues. Trimming left V 7 bases short and J 0 bases short, with 12 bases between. CDR3 nucleotide sequence: TGTGCCAGCACCAGGGCCGGATCGAACACCGGGGAGCTGTTTTTT. It is translated as CASTRAGSNTGELFF.

This rearrangement joins TRBV10-1 to TRBJ2-1; TRBD2 matches 9 bases. This CDR3 contains 14 residues. CDR1 is WNHNN and CDR2 is SYGVQD in the germline V gene (reference sequence). Germline trimming cut 8 bases from V and 9 bases from J; bases unmatched to any gene: 11. The CDR3 protein is CASGETSGLGEQFF. CDR3 nucleotide sequence: TGCGCCAGCGGCGAGACTAGCGGTCTGGGTGAGCAGTTCTTC.

This chain links TRBV4-3 with TRBJ2-2; no definite D call. The V end lost 0 bases, the J end lost 6 bases, and 5 bases lay between the germline ends. CDR3 length: 13 amino acids. Germline CDR1 is LGHNA and CDR2 is YSLEER. DNA of the CDR3: TGCGCCAGCAGCCAAGAGCTGGCCGGGGAGCTGTTTTTT. It translates to CASSQELAGELFF.

Turning to this clone: The same CDR3 can be traced to other DNA sequences in this sample. V and J are TRBV7-2 and TRBJ2-7; 10 positions match TRBD2. Germline trimming cut 3 bases from V and 3 bases from J; bases unmatched to any gene: 2. This CDR3 has 14 amino acids. CDR1 is SGHTA and CDR2 is FQGNSA in the germline V gene. This CDR3 reads CASSFGLAVYEQYF. CDR3 coding DNA: TGTGCCAGCAGCTTTGGACTAGCGGTCTACGAGCAGTACTTC.

The chain links TRBV27 to TRBJ2-1, with D unresolved. The CDR3 extends over 13 amino acids. CDR1 is MNHEY and CDR2 is SMNVEV in the germline V gene (reference sequence). V was clipped by 4 bases and J by 4 bases, with 8 bases between them. CDR3 nucleotides: TGTGCCAGCAGTTGGTTAGGGTACAATGAGCAGTTCTTC. This codes for CASSWLGYNEQFF.

This chain links TRBV6-1 with TRBJ2-2, with TRBD2 as a possible D gene (6 bases). V lost 2 bases and J lost 4, with 17 bases in between. The CDR3 is made up of 17 amino acids. Germline V gene data show CDR1 as MNHNS and CDR2 as SASEGT. This CDR3 reads CASSEWGGVLGTGELFF. CDR3 sequence (DNA): TGTGCCAGCAGTGAATGGGGAGGAGTGCTGGGCACCGGGGAGCTGTTTTTT.

The V call is TRBV18, the J call TRBJ2-1; D not certain. CDR3 size: 13 residues. CDR1 is KGHSH, CDR2 LQKENI, per germline. V was pared by 5 bases and J by 8 bases, with 13 bases between. The CDR3 loop reads CASSVAGRDEQFF. The CDR3, as DNA: TGTGCCAGCTCAGTAGCAGGTAGGGATGAGCAGTTCTTC.

The V and J genes are TRBV19 and TRBJ2-1; D gene ambiguous. Germline CDR1 is LNHDA and CDR2 is SQIVND (reference sequence). This CDR3 has 13 residues. V was cut by 3 bases and J by 8 bases, with 11 bases left in between. CDR3: CASSITGLDEQFF. The CDR3 nucleotides are TGTGCCAGTAGTATTACCGGGTTAGATGAGCAGTTCTTC.

The V and J genes are TRBV19 and TRBJ2-1, with D perhaps being TRBD1 or TRBD2 (5 bases each). CDR1 is LNHDA, CDR2 SQIVND, per germline (reference sequence). The CDR3 spans 20 residues. The V gene lost 6 bases and the J gene lost 4 bases, with 31 bases spanning the gap. In nucleotides, the CDR3 is TGTGCCAGTAGCGTGGGGTGGAAGGGGCGTCGAATAGGAGGTTACAATGAGCAGTTCTTC. Translating gives CASSVGWKGRRIGGYNEQFF. The full variable domain, with the rest looked up from reference TRBV19 and TRBJ2-1, is DGGITQSPKYLFRKEGQNVTLSCEQNLNHDAMYWYRQDPGQGLRLIYYSQIVNDFQKGDIAEGYSVSREKKESFPLTVTSAQKNPTAFYLCASSVGWKGRRIGGYNEQFFGPGTRLTVL.

This chain connects TRBV9 to TRBJ2-3, with TRBD2 matching over 14 bases. J gave up 10 bases and V 3 bases, and 10 bases lay outside the gene matches. The CDR3 is 16 amino acids. From germline, CDR1 is SGDLS and CDR2 YYNGEE. CDR3 DNA sequence: TGTGCCAGCAGCGCGGGTGGGACTAGCGGGAGAATGGCGCAGTATTTT. This encodes CASSAGGTSGRMAQYF. The whole variable domain, remainder taken from reference TRBV9 and TRBJ2-3, is DSGVTQTPKHLITATGQRVTLRCSPRSGDLSVYWYQQSLDQGLQFLIQYYNGEERAKGNILERFSAQQFPDLHSELNLSSLELGDSALYFCASSAGGTSGRMAQYFGPGTRLTVL.

The chain uses TRBV5-1 and TRBJ2-7, with 12 nucleotides matching TRBD1. V lost 4 bases and J lost 6; bases outside the gene matches: 5. The CDR3 has 14 amino acids. Germline CDR1 reads SGHRS; CDR2 reads YFSETQ. CDR3 DNA sequence: TGCGCCAGCAGCGGCGGGACAGGGGGCTTCGAGCAGTACTTC. Translated, it gives CASSGGTGGFEQYF.

This clone was picked up one time. The rearrangement uses TRBV7-8 and TRBJ2-1; 8 nucleotides agree with TRBD1. This CDR3 contains 15 residues. Germline loops: CDR1 SGHVS, CDR2 FQNEAQ. The trim removed 5 bases at V and 8 bases at J, leaving 11 bases unmatched. CDR3 coding DNA: TGTGCCAGCAGCCCCCGGGACAGGAGCTTCGATGAGCAGTTCTTC. This encodes CASSPRDRSFDEQFF.

The V and J genes are TRBV19 and TRBJ2-7, with 8 bases aligning to TRBD1. The J segment lost 6 bases and the V segment lost 3 bases, leaving 7 bases of the junction unmatched. This CDR3 contains 14 residues. The germline gives CDR1 LNHDA, CDR2 SQIVND (reference sequence). The CDR3 DNA reads TGTGCCAGTAGTATCACAGGGGGAGTTGGCGAGCAGTACTTC. Protein product: CASSITGGVGEQYF.

This chain links TRBV6-5 with TRBJ2-1, with D perhaps matching TRBD2 (6 bases). The CDR3 is 13 amino acids. Germline V gene sequence: CDR1 MNHEY, CDR2 SVGAGI. V shed 5 bases and J shed 2 bases, with 7 bases lying between them. Written as DNA, the CDR3 is TGTGCCAGCAGTCCGGGGGCCTACAATGAGCAGTTCTTC. Protein: CASSPGAYNEQFF.

This rearrangement joins TRBV2 to TRBJ2-5; 12 nucleotides agree with TRBD2. The CDR3 length is 15 residues. The V and J ends lost 6 bases and 4 bases, in that order; junction bases with no gene match: 6. Germline values: CDR1 SNHLY, CDR2 FYNNEI. The CDR3 coding sequence is TGTGCCAGCAGGGAGACTAGCGGGAGTGGAGAGACCCAGTACTTC. Translating it yields CASRETSGSGETQYF.

The J gene is TRBJ2-6, the V gene TRBV28; D not resolved. CDR1 is MDHEN, CDR2 SYDVKM, per germline. This CDR3 spans 18 amino acids. Trimming removed 3 bases from V and 2 bases from J, with 17 bases in between. CDR3 coding DNA: TGTGCCAGCAGTTTGATCGAGGCAGGTTGGGCTGGGGCCAACGTCCTGACTTTC. Translation gives CASSLIEAGWAGANVLTF.

The chain employs TRBV28 and TRBJ1-1; the D gene is possibly TRBD1 (5 bases). Looked up from germline, CDR1 is MDHEN and CDR2 is SYDVKM. CDR3 length: 14 residues. V dropped 3 bases and J dropped 6 bases, with 14 bases sitting between them. CDR3 sequence (DNA): TGTGCCAGCAGTTTCGGTCAGGGAGGCTCTGAAGCTTTCTTT. Protein sequence: CASSFGQGGSEAFF.

This clone showed up just once. The chain recombines TRBV29-1 with TRBJ2-4, with 7 positions matching TRBD2. The CDR3 consists of 13 residues. The germline V gene encodes CDR1 SQVTM and CDR2 ANQGSEA. V lost 3 bases and J lost 11; bases outside the gene matches: 10. CDR3 amino acids: CSVDGLGGTVQYF. The CDR3 nucleotides are TGCAGCGTTGATGGGCTCGGGGGGACGGTTCAGTACTTC.

This clone occurred a few times. This rearrangement joins TRBV30 to TRBJ1-5; no definite D call. Germline CDR1 reads GTSNPN; CDR2 reads SVGIG (reference sequence). CDR3 length: 16 amino acids. V lost 0 bases and J 4 bases, leaving 16 bases between the germline ends. The CDR3, as DNA: TGTGCCTGGAGTGTACAATGTTGGCAGACAAATCAGCCCCAGCATTTT. Its protein is CAWSVQCWQTNQPQHF.